The TCR beta chain under discussion was sequenced for a study of blood T cell repertoires in COVID-19. Looking at the study overall: Some COVID-19 samples were acute and others convalescent; all came from the United States, Italy and Spain. The analysed material was cDNA or gDNA that came from T cells, B-cell-depleted T cells, or PBMCs.

This clone was recorded only once. In the authors' methods: The assay estimated nucleated cells by amplifying reference gene primers. Clones were sequenced by immunoSEQ multiplex PCR, and TCRdb holds only the in-frame ones, with some missing. V, J and clone size are those of that table, while D and trimming were read from the DNA. This table holds 250,000 or so clones, about 83% found once. The V gene's germline CDR1 is SGHAT and CDR2 FQNNGV. The CDR3 loop spans 13 amino acids. V was clipped by 5 bases and J by 8 bases; unmatched bases: 8. Sequencing was performed on peripheral blood. This rearrangement joins TRBV11-2 to TRBJ1-2; 7 positions match TRBD1. The TCR sequence derives from a woman between 40 and 50 years old who had recovered from COVID-19. The DNA of the CDR3 is TGTGCCAGCAGCCCAAGACAGGGACGCGGCTACACCTTC. As protein: CASSPRQGRGYTF.